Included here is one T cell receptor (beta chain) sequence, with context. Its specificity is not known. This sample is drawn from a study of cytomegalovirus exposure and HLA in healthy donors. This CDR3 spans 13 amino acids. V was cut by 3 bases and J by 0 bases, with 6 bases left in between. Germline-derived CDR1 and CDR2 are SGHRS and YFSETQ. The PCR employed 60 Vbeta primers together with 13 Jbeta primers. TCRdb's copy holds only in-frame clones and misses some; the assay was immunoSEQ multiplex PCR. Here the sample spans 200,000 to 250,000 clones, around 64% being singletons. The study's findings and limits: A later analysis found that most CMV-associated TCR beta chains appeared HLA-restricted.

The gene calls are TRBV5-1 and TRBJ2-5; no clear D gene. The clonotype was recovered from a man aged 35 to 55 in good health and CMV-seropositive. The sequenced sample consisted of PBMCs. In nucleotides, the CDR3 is TGCGCCAGCAGCTCTACCAACCAAGAGACCCAGTACTTC. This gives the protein CASSSTNQETQYF.